This is a list of T cell receptor beta chains from one sample in a study of human versus mouse CDR3 diversity and MHC coevolution. Profiled with immunoSEQ multiplex PCR; TCRdb holds only in-frame clones, not every one. Here the sample spans just under 60,000 clones, about 94% being singletons. Material: naive CD4+ T cells from blood. These receptors came from a person aged 55 to 69 in good health. CDR3s include the opening cysteine and the closing phenylalanine or tryptophan. The order of the fields is V gene, J gene, clone size, D gene, CDR3 protein, CDR3 DNA. The D gene is left open where the match is weak. Size is omitted from some rows. Given values are once, few, many or a class for expanded clones.

V: TRBV11-3
J: TRBJ1-1
size: .
D: TRBD1
CDR3: CASSARTGGMNTEAFF
DNA: TGTGCCAGCAGCGCCAGGACAGGAGGAATGAACACTGAAGCTTTCTTT

V: TRBV20-1
J: TRBJ2-7
size: .
D: .
CDR3: CSARDYYEQYF
DNA: TGCAGTGCTAGAGATTACTACGAGCAGTACTTC

V: TRBV5-1
J: TRBJ2-2
size: .
D: .
CDR3: CASSPLLSSNTGELFF
DNA: TGCGCCAGCAGCCCTCTCCTTTCCTCGAACACCGGGGAGCTGTTTTTT

V: TRBV25-1
J: TRBJ1-3
size: .
D: .
CDR3: CASTRDTSSGNTIYF
DNA: TGTGCCAGTACCCGGGACACGAGCTCTGGAAACACCATATATTTT

V: TRBV9
J: TRBJ2-3
size: once
D: TRBD2
CDR3: CASSVGGAGGGGNTQYF
DNA: TGTGCCAGCAGCGTAGGGGGGGCGGGAGGAGGAGGAAATACGCAGTATTTT

V: TRBV5-1
J: TRBJ2-2
size: .
D: .
CDR3: CASSLVPGKSGTGELFF
DNA: TGCGCCAGCAGCTTGGTACCAGGGAAAAGTGGCACCGGGGAGCTGTTTTTT

V: TRBV9
J: TRBJ2-1
size: .
D: .
CDR3: CASSVDNNEQFF
DNA: TGTGCCAGCAGCGTGGACAACAATGAGCAGTTCTTC

V: TRBV2
J: TRBJ2-1
size: .
D: .
CDR3: CASAGLSDEQFF
DNA: TGTGCCAGCGCAGGGTTAAGCGATGAGCAGTTCTTC

V: TRBV6-6
J: TRBJ2-1
size: .
D: .
CDR3: CASSSPGNEQFF
DNA: TGTGCCAGCAGTTCTCCCGGCAATGAGCAGTTCTTC

V: TRBV19
J: TRBJ2-1
size: .
D: TRBD1
CDR3: CASSIRGQAYNEQFF
DNA: TGTGCCAGTAGTATAAGGGGACAGGCCTACAATGAGCAGTTCTTC

V: TRBV7-2
J: TRBJ2-1
size: .
D: TRBD2
CDR3: CASSLLIAGLFYNEQFF
DNA: TGTGCCAGCAGCTTGTTGATAGCGGGACTTTTCTACAATGAGCAGTTCTTC

V: TRBV6-9
J: TRBJ2-1
size: .
D: TRBD2
CDR3: CASSYCPSGSRNEQFF
DNA: TGTGCCAGCAGTTATTGCCCTAGCGGGAGTAGAAATGAGCAGTTCTTC

V: TRBV7-9
J: TRBJ1-4
size: .
D: .
CDR3: CASSPRQAVNEKLFF
DNA: TGTGCCAGCAGCCCCAGACAGGCCGTTAATGAAAAACTGTTTTTT

V: TRBV5-1
J: TRBJ2-5
size: .
D: .
CDR3: CASSRSSRVQETQYF
DNA: TGCGCCAGCAGCAGAAGTAGCAGGGTCCAAGAGACCCAGTACTTC

V: TRBV7-9
J: TRBJ2-5
size: .
D: TRBD2
CDR3: CASSLEGGLAAVQYF
DNA: TGTGCCAGCAGCTTAGAAGGGGGACTAGCGGCGGTGCAGTACTTC

V: TRBV5-1
J: TRBJ2-1
size: .
D: .
CDR3: CASSSEASRYNEQFF
DNA: TGCGCCAGCAGCTCGGAGGCTAGCCGGTACAATGAGCAGTTCTTC

V: TRBV7-9
J: TRBJ2-7
size: .
D: TRBD2
CDR3: CASSGLAEYERYF
DNA: TGTGCCAGCAGCGGGCTAGCGGAGTACGAGCGGTACTTC

V: TRBV5-4
J: TRBJ1-2
size: .
D: TRBD1
CDR3: CASSWTGTGSGYTF
DNA: TGTGCCAGCAGCTGGACCGGGACAGGCAGTGGCTACACCTTC

V: TRBV6-1
J: TRBJ2-2
size: .
D: .
CDR3: CASSLSRSSPGELFF
DNA: TGTGCCAGCAGCCTATCCCGCTCGAGCCCCGGGGAGCTGTTTTTT

V: TRBV18
J: TRBJ1-1
size: .
D: TRBD1
CDR3: CASIQGLNTEAFF
DNA: TGTGCCAGCATACAGGGGTTGAACACTGAAGCTTTCTTT

V: TRBV2
J: TRBJ2-1
size: .
D: TRBD2
CDR3: CASTRGRLAGRWTYNEQFF
DNA: TGTGCCAGCACCCGAGGTCGACTAGCGGGAAGGTGGACCTACAATGAGCAGTTCTTC

V: TRBV6-5
J: TRBJ2-7
size: .
D: TRBD1
CDR3: CASSPRRDRPYEQYF
DNA: TGTGCCAGCAGTCCTAGACGGGACAGACCCTACGAGCAGTACTTC

V: TRBV29-1
J: TRBJ2-1
size: .
D: TRBD2
CDR3: CSGSGGTSYNEQFF
DNA: TGCAGCGGCTCGGGGGGGACCTCCTACAATGAGCAGTTCTTC

V: TRBV4-1
J: TRBJ2-5
size: .
D: TRBD2
CDR3: CASSQSPLLAGVGETQYF
DNA: TGCGCCAGCAGCCAATCCCCCTTACTAGCGGGAGTCGGAGAGACCCAGTACTTC

V: TRBV11-2
J: TRBJ2-7
size: .
D: TRBD2
CDR3: CASSLEASGRVSSYEQYF
DNA: TGTGCCAGCAGCTTAGAAGCTAGCGGGAGGGTGAGCTCCTACGAGCAGTACTTC

V: TRBV7-9
J: TRBJ2-1
size: once
D: TRBD2
CDR3: CASSFLAGAWNEQFF
DNA: TGTGCCAGCAGCTTTCTAGCGGGGGCCTGGAATGAGCAGTTCTTC

V: TRBV6-1
J: TRBJ2-7
size: .
D: TRBD2
CDR3: CASSEVGSGRLSSYEQYF
DNA: TGTGCCAGCAGTGAAGTGGGTAGCGGGAGGCTTAGCTCCTACGAGCAGTACTTC

V: TRBV7-9
J: TRBJ1-3
size: few
D: .
CDR3: CASSLGISGNTIYF
DNA: TGTGCCAGCAGCCTCGGGATCTCTGGAAACACCATATATTTT

V: TRBV7-8
J: TRBJ1-1
size: .
D: TRBD1
CDR3: CASSPGGQGTTEAFF
DNA: TGTGCCAGCAGTCCCGGCGGACAGGGGACCACTGAAGCTTTCTTT

V: TRBV11-3
J: TRBJ2-7
size: once
D: .
CDR3: CASSEVRDTYEQYF
DNA: TGTGCCAGCAGCGAAGTCCGGGACACCTACGAGCAGTACTTC